The 26 T cell receptor beta chains in this list originate from one sample, sequenced in a study of cytomegalovirus exposure and HLA in healthy donors. Primers: 60 Vbeta forward and 13 Jbeta reverse. Assay used: immunoSEQ multiplex PCR; TCRdb lists only in-frame clones, some missing. The table shows some 150,000 clones, with roughly three quarters occurring only once. Material for sequencing was PBMCs. These receptors originate from a human donor in good health.

The CDR3 protein is CASSQSTPSYEQYF. CDR3 sequence (DNA): TGCGCCAGCAGCCAATCAACACCCTCCTACGAGCAGTACTTC. The chain uses TRBV4-3 and TRBJ2-7; D call uncertain. Germline V gene sequence: CDR1 LGHNA, CDR2 YSLEER. The V end was cut by 2 bases, the J end by 0 bases, with 8 bases between. This CDR3 contains 14 residues.

The V gene is TRBV15, the J gene TRBJ1-2; no firm D call. Germline lookup yields CDR1 LNHNV and CDR2 YYDKDF (reference sequence). The V gene lost 6 bases and the J gene lost 0 bases, with 11 bases spanning the gap. This CDR3 contains 14 residues. The CDR3 sequence: CATSFLLSNYGYTF. The CDR3, as DNA: TGTGCCACCAGTTTCCTCCTCTCTAACTATGGCTACACCTTC.

The V call is TRBV4-2, the J call TRBJ2-7; a possible D gene is TRBD2 (5 bases). This CDR3 is built from 14 residues. V was clipped by 4 bases and J by 2 bases, with 12 bases between them. CDR1 is LGHNA, CDR2 YNFKEQ, per germline. The chain's CDR3 is CASSPTSGAYEQYF. Written as DNA, the CDR3 is TGTGCCAGCAGCCCTACTAGTGGGGCCTACGAGCAGTACTTC.

This clone was recorded once. The chain has TRBV25-1 and TRBJ2-1, with 8 bases aligning to TRBD1. CDR3 length: 13 amino acids. CDR1 is MGHDK and CDR2 is SYGVNS in the germline V gene. V trimming: 2 bases; J trimming: 8 bases; junction bases outside the gene matches: 2. DNA for the CDR3: TGTGCCAGCAGTGAACAGGGGGCCGATGAGCAGTTCTTC. Translated, it gives CASSEQGADEQFF.

V gene TRBV2 combines with J gene TRBJ2-5, with TRBD2 matching 11 bases. Per the germline V gene, CDR1 is SNHLY and CDR2 is FYNNEI. J lost 6 bases, V lost 3 bases, and 9 bases had no gene match. This CDR3 region has 16 residues. The CDR3 DNA is TGTGCCAGCAGTGACGAAGTTAGCGGGAGGGCGCAGACCCAGTACTTC. It encodes CASSDEVSGRAQTQYF.

This clone was counted a few times. The chain is built from TRBV11-2 and TRBJ1-1; unclear D gene. The CDR3 covers 13 residues. Germline V gives CDR1 SGHAT, CDR2 FQNNGV. V lost 6 bases and J lost 1, with 9 bases in between. Here the CDR3 reads CASRETPNTEAFF. The CDR3 DNA reads TGTGCCAGCAGAGAGACACCGAACACTGAAGCTTTCTTT.

The chain uses TRBV4-1 and TRBJ2-7, with D perhaps matching TRBD1 (5 bases). Trimming took off 4 bases at V and 0 bases at J, with 13 bases between the two ends. Germline V gives CDR1 MGHRA, CDR2 YSYEKL. The CDR3 totals 15 residues. In nucleotides, the CDR3 is TGCGCCAGCAGCCGAGCGACAGATAGCTCCTACGAGCAGTACTTC. It is translated as CASSRATDSSYEQYF.

This chain joins TRBV7-8 and TRBJ2-1; 9 bases are shared with TRBD2. The CDR3 length is 17 residues. The V gene's germline CDR1 is SGHVS and CDR2 FQNEAQ. After removal of 0 bases from V and 7 bases from J, the junction contained 10 bases not matched to a gene. The DNA of the CDR3 is TGTGCCAGCAGCTTAGCGCGTACTAGCGGGTGGTTTAATGAGCAGTTCTTC. It yields the protein CASSLARTSGWFNEQFF. Looking up the rest from reference TRBV7-8 and TRBJ2-1 gives the full variable domain: GAGVSQSPRYKVAKRGQDVALRCDPISGHVSLFWYQQALGQGPEFLTYFQNEAQLDKSGLPSDRFFAERPEGSVSTLKIQRTQQEDSAVYLCASSLARTSGWFNEQFFGPGTRLTVL.

The chain joins TRBV12-5 to TRBJ2-7, with a possible D match to TRBD1 (6 bases). Germline V gives CDR1 LGHNT, CDR2 FRNRAP. Trimming shortened V by 7 bases and J by 2 bases, and 15 bases separated the two germline ends. The CDR3 extends over 14 amino acids. In DNA form, the CDR3 reads TGTGCTAGTGCAAGGGGGACGGACACCTACGAGCAGTACTTC. This codes for CASARGTDTYEQYF. The full variable domain, its missing parts supplied by reference TRBV12-5 and TRBJ2-7, is DARVTQTPRHKVTEMGQEVTMRCQPILGHNTVFWYRQTMMQGLELLAYFRNRAPLDDSGMPKDRFSAEMPDATLATLKIQPSEPRDSAVYFCASARGTDTYEQYFGPGTRLTVT.

The genes are TRBV15 and TRBJ2-1; TRBD1 matches at 10 bases. Trimming took 5 bases from V and 9 from J; bases not matched to a gene: 4. CDR1 is LNHNV, CDR2 YYDKDF, per germline (reference sequence). The CDR3 is 13 amino acids. The CDR3 DNA is TGTGCCACCAGCGGGGACAGGGGCGGTGAGCAGTTCTTC. Its translation is CATSGDRGGEQFF.

The V and J genes are TRBV7-6 and TRBJ2-1; 11 bases are shared with TRBD1. There are 16 residues in the CDR3. Losses at the gene ends were 4 bases for V and 7 bases for J; bases not matched to a gene: 9. From germline, CDR1 is SGHVS and CDR2 FNYEAQ. In nucleotides, the CDR3 is TGTGCCAGCAGCTGGGACAGGGGGTCACACTTGAATGAGCAGTTCTTC. Translating gives CASSWDRGSHLNEQFF.

V and J are TRBV5-4 and TRBJ2-1, with 10 bases fitting TRBD1. There are 15 residues in the CDR3. Germline CDR1 and CDR2: SGHNT and YYREEE (reference sequence). V shed 4 bases and J 7 bases; nucleotides not matched to a gene: 8. The CDR3 spells CASSTPTGGINEQFF. The CDR3 DNA reads as TGTGCCAGCAGCACTCCGACAGGGGGCATAAATGAGCAGTTCTTC.

This rearrangement joins TRBV5-1 to TRBJ2-7, with 11 bases fitting TRBD1. The germline V gene encodes CDR1 SGHRS and CDR2 YFSETQ. There are 17 residues in the CDR3. Trimming cost V 5 bases and J 0 bases; bases outside gene matches: 10. The DNA of the CDR3 is TGCGCCAGCAGTCCAGGACAGGGGGCGACCAGCTCCTACGAGCAGTACTTC. Translating gives CASSPGQGATSSYEQYF. The entire variable domain, with the rest obtained from reference TRBV5-1 and TRBJ2-7, is as follows: KAGVTQTPRYLIKTRGQQVTLSCSPISGHRSVSWYQQTPGQGLQFLFEYFSETQRNKGNFPGRFSGRQFSNSRSEMNVSTLELGDSALYLCASSPGQGATSSYEQYFGPGTRLTVT.

This clone was seen a few times. The chain has TRBV6-5 and TRBJ2-1; TRBD1 might be the D (5 bases). CDR1 is MNHEY and CDR2 is SVGAGI in the germline V gene. This CDR3 has 15 residues. V was shortened by 0 bases and J by 0 bases, with 6 bases between the two germline ends. CDR3 residues: CASSYSGASYNEQFF. The DNA of the CDR3 is TGTGCCAGCAGTTACTCAGGGGCCTCCTACAATGAGCAGTTCTTC.

This clone has only a few counts. V usage is TRBV5-5 and J usage is TRBJ2-1; D perhaps matches TRBD1 (6 bases). Looked up from germline, CDR1 is SGHKS and CDR2 is YYEKEE (reference sequence). V lost 6 bases and J 2 bases, leaving 12 bases between the germline ends. This CDR3 is 14 amino acids long. CDR3 amino acids: CASTGTRTYNEQFF. Written as DNA, the CDR3 is TGTGCCAGCACCGGGACAAGGACCTACAATGAGCAGTTCTTC.

The chain carries TRBV7-9 and TRBJ2-5; tentative D call: TRBD2 (6 bases). Trimming shortened V by 5 bases and J by 1 base, and 17 bases separated the two germline ends. This CDR3 is 16 amino acids long. From germline, CDR1 is SEHNR and CDR2 FQNEAQ (reference sequence). CDR3 residues: CASSPWRGSTQETQYF. The CDR3 DNA follows: TGTGCCAGCAGCCCTTGGCGGGGAAGCACCCAAGAGACCCAGTACTTC.

This sequence joins TRBV4-1 and TRBJ2-5; possible D gene TRBD1, 6 bases. CDR3 size: 15 residues. The germline CDR1 and CDR2 sequences are MGHRA and YSYEKL. With 0 bases removed from V and 11 bases from J, the gap between germline ends came to 19 bases. Written as DNA, the CDR3 is TGCGCCAGCAGCCAAGAGGACAGTGGGTTCTGGGAGCAGTACTTC. This encodes CASSQEDSGFWEQYF.

This chain links TRBV13 with TRBJ1-2; 8 bases line up with TRBD1. The CDR3 extends over 17 amino acids. From germline, CDR1 is PRHDT and CDR2 FYEKMQ (reference sequence). The trim removed 3 bases at V and 6 bases at J, leaving 15 bases unmatched. CDR3 DNA sequence: TGTGCCAGCAGCTTCCCGATAGGGGAACAGGGGGGCAATGGCTACACCTTC. Protein: CASSFPIGEQGGNGYTF.

The chain carries TRBV14 and TRBJ1-1, with D possibly being TRBD1 (6 bases). CDR3 length equals 14 residues. V shed 4 bases and J shed 2 bases, with 11 bases lying between them. Germline V gives CDR1 SGHDN, CDR2 FVKESK. CDR3 nucleotides: TGTGCCAGCAGCCCCCGGACAGATAACACTGAAGCTTTCTTT. It encodes CASSPRTDNTEAFF.

The V call is TRBV6-5, the J call TRBJ2-1, with D possibly TRBD2 on 5 matching bases. In germline, CDR1 is MNHEY, CDR2 SVGAGI. The CDR3 is made up of 13 amino acids. Trimming stripped 9 bases from V and 5 bases from J, with 14 bases between. The CDR3 DNA reads TGTGCCAGTTACTCGGACTTAAACAATGAGCAGTTCTTC. As protein: CASYSDLNNEQFF.

The chain carries TRBV4-2 and TRBJ1-6; 8 bases are shared with TRBD1. This CDR3 contains 15 residues. Germline values: CDR1 LGHNA, CDR2 YNFKEQ. J lost 9 bases, V lost 0 bases, and 4 bases had no gene match. CDR3 nucleotides: TGTGCCAGCAGCCAAGAGACAGGGGAGAGTTCACCCCTCCACTTT. Protein sequence: CASSQETGESSPLHF.

The V and J genes are TRBV27 and TRBJ1-5; 8 bases are shared with TRBD1. This CDR3 comprises 19 residues. The trim removed 1 base at V and 0 bases at J, leaving 11 bases unmatched. The germline gives CDR1 MNHEY, CDR2 SMNVEV (reference sequence). This chain's CDR3 is CASSLFGQGAGYSNQPQHF. Here the CDR3 DNA reads TGTGCCAGCAGTTTATTTGGGCAGGGGGCGGGTTATAGCAATCAGCCCCAGCATTTT.

Only a few counts were recorded for this clone. The chain has TRBV30 and TRBJ1-1, with a weak D call TRBD1 (5 bases). Germline values: CDR1 GTSNPN, CDR2 SVGIG (reference sequence). Trimming removed 2 bases from V and 10 bases from J, with 17 bases in between. The CDR3 totals 13 residues. CDR3 residues: CAWSKVKPGGAFF. The CDR3 bases are TGTGCCTGGAGTAAGGTGAAACCGGGGGGAGCTTTCTTT.

This chain links TRBV11-2 with TRBJ1-1; the D is unclear. The V and J ends lost 1 base and 3 bases respectively, with 12 bases between them. The CDR3 is 15 residues long. CDR1 and CDR2 from the germline V gene are SGHAT and FQNNGV. The CDR3: CASSLVMGRDTEAFF. The CDR3 DNA follows: TGTGCCAGCAGCTTAGTAATGGGGAGAGACACTGAAGCTTTCTTT.

The gene calls are TRBV19 and TRBJ2-2, with D uncertain. This CDR3 has 12 amino acids. Between the trimmed V and J ends, which lost 5 bases and 5 bases, there was a span of 6 bases. Germline V lookup: CDR1 LNHDA, CDR2 SQIVND (reference sequence). Written as DNA, the CDR3 is TGTGCCAGTAGTCCAAAAACCGGGGAGCTGTTTTTT. Protein product: CASSPKTGELFF.

The chain couples TRBV5-5 to TRBJ2-6; 7 bases fit TRBD2. J gave up 4 bases and V 4 bases, and 17 bases lay outside the gene matches. CDR3 size: 19 residues. Germline loops: CDR1 SGHKS, CDR2 YYEKEE (reference sequence). CDR3 sequence reads: CASSHIRRGGSLGANVLTF. CDR3 nucleotide sequence: TGTGCCAGCAGCCATATTCGCCGGGGCGGGAGTCTGGGGGCCAACGTCCTGACTTTC.